This TCR beta chain was identified during a study of cytomegalovirus exposure and HLA in healthy donors. Remarks on this clone: What it recognizes is unknown.

The CDR3 runs 15 residues. Trimming left V 0 bases short and J 6 bases short, with 12 bases between. In germline, CDR1 is MNHEY, CDR2 SVGAGI. Assay: immunoSEQ multiplex PCR; the TCRdb copy retains only in-frame clones and omits some. Among some 120,000 clones listed, around 90% were seen once. Overall study results and limits: Subsequent analysis found a tendency for first-cohort TCR clusters to co-occur within the roughly 130 validation repertoires.

The chain combines TRBV6-5 with TRBJ1-3, with no clear D. The sequenced sample consisted of PBMCs. The sequence came from a woman aged 18-30 years in good health and CMV-seronegative. The DNA for the CDR3 is TGTGCCAGCAGTTACTCGAGGGCTTTGGAAAACACCATATATTTT. Translating gives CASSYSRALENTIYF.